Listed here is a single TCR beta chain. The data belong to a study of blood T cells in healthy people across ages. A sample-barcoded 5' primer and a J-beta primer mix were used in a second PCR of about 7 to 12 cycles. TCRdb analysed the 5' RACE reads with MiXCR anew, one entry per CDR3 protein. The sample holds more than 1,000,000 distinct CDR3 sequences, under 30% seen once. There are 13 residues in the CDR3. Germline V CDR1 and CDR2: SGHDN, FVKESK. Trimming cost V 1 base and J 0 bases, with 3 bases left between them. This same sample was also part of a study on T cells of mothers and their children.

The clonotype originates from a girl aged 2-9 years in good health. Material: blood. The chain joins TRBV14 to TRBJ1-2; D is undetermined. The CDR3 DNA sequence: TGTGCCAGCAGCCAAGCAGCTAACTATGGCTACACCTTC. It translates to CASSQAANYGYTF.